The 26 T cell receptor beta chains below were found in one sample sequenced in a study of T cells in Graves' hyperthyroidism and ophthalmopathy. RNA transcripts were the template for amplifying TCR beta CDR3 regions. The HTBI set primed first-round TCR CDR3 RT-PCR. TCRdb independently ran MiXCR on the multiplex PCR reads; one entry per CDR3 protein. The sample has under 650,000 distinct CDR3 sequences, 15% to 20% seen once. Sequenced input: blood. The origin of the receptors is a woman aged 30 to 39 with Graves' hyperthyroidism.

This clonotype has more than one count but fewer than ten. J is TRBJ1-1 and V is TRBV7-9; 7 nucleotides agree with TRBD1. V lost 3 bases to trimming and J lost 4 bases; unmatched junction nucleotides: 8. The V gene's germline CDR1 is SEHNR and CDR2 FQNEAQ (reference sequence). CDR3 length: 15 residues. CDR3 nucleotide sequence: TGTGCCAGCAGCTTTAATCCCTACAGGGGCACTGAAGCTTTCTTT. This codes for CASSFNPYRGTEAFF. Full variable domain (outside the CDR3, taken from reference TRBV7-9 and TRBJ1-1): DTGVSQNPRHKITKRGQNVTFRCDPISEHNRLYWYRQTLGQGPEFLTYFQNEAQLEKSRLLSDRFSAERPKGSFSTLEIQRTEQGDSAMYLCASSFNPYRGTEAFFGQGTRLTVV.

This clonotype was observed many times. CDR3 sequence (DNA): TGCAGTGCTAGCTCAGGGCGGGGCACTGAAGCTTTCTTT. Residues: CSASSGRGTEAFF. This chain links TRBV20-1 with TRBJ1-1; D perhaps matches TRBD1 (5 bases). Germline V lookup: CDR1 DFQATT, CDR2 SNEGSKA (reference sequence). Trimming took 3 bases from V and 4 from J, leaving 12 bases between them. The CDR3 loop spans 13 amino acids.

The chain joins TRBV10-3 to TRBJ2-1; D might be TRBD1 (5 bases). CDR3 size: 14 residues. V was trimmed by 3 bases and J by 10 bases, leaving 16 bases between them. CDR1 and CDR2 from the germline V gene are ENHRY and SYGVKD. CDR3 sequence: CAISDEVGVWEQFF. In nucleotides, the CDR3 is TGTGCCATCAGTGACGAAGTAGGGGTCTGGGAGCAGTTCTTC.

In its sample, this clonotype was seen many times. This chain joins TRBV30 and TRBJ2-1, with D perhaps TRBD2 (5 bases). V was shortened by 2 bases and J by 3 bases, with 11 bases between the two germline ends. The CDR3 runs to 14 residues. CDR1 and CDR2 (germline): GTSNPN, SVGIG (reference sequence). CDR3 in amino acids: CAWSPDSSYNEQFF. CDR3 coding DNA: TGTGCCTGGAGTCCGGACTCCAGCTACAATGAGCAGTTCTTC. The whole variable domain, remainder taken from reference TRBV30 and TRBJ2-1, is SQTIHQWPATLVQPVGSPLSLECTVEGTSNPNLYWYRQAAGRGLQLLFYSVGIGQISSEVPQNLSASRPQDRQFILSSKKLLLSDSGFYLCAWSPDSSYNEQFFGPGTRLTVL.

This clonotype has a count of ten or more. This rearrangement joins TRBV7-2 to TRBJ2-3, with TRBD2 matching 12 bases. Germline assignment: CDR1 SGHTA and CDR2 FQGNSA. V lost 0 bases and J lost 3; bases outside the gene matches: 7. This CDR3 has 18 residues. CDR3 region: CASSLARGLAGTTDTQYF. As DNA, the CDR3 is TGTGCCAGCAGCTTAGCGCGCGGACTAGCGGGGACGACAGATACGCAGTATTTT.

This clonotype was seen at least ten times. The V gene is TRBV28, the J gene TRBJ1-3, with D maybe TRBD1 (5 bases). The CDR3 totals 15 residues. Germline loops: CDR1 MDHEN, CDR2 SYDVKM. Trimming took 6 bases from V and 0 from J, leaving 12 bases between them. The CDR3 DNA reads TGTGCCAGCAGGGGACGGCTTCGCTCTGGAAACACCATATATTTT. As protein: CASRGRLRSGNTIYF.

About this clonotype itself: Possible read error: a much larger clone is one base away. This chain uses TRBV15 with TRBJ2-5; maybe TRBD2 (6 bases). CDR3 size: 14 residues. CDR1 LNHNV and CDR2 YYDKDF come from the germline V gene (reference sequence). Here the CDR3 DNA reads TGTACCACCAGCCGCGGACTATGGGGAGAGACCCAGTACTTC. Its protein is CTTSRGLWGETQYF.

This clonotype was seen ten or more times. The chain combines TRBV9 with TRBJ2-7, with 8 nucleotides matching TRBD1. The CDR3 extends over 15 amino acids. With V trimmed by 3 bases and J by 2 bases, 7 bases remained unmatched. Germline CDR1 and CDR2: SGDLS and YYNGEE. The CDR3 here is CASSAGTGLPYEQYF. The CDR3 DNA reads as TGTGCCAGCAGCGCAGGGACAGGCTTGCCCTACGAGCAGTACTTC.

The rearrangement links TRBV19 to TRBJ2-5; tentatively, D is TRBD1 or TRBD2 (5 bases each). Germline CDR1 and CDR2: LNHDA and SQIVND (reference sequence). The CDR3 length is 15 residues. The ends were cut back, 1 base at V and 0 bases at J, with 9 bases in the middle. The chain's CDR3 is CASSIVGTDQETQYF. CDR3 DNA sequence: TGTGCCAGTAGTATAGTCGGGACCGACCAAGAGACCCAGTACTTC. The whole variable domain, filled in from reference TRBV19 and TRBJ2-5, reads DGGITQSPKYLFRKEGQNVTLSCEQNLNHDAMYWYRQDPGQGLRLIYYSQIVNDFQKGDIAEGYSVSREKKESFPLTVTSAQKNPTAFYLCASSIVGTDQETQYFGPGTRLLVL.

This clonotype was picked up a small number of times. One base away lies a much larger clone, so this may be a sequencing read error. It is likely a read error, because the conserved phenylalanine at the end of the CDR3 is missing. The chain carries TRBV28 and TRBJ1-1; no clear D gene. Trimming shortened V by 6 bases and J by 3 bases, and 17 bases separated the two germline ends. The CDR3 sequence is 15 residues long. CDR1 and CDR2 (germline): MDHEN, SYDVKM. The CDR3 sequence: CASRNDIGRHTEAFL. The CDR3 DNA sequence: TGTGCCAGCAGAAACGACATTGGGAGGCACACTGAAGCTTTCCTT.

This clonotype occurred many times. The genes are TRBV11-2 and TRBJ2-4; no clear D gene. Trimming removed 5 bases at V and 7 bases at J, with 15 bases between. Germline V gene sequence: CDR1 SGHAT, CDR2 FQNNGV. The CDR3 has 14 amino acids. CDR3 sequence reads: CASSTLTSDNIQYF. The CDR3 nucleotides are TGTGCCAGCAGCACCCTTACGTCCGATAACATTCAGTACTTC.

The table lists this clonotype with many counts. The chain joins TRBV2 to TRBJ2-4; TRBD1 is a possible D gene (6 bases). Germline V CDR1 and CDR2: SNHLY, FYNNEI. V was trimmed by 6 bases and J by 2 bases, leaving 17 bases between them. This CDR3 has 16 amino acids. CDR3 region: CASSWDTDTTKNIQYF. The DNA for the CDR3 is TGTGCCAGCAGCTGGGACACCGACACTACCAAAAACATTCAGTACTTC.

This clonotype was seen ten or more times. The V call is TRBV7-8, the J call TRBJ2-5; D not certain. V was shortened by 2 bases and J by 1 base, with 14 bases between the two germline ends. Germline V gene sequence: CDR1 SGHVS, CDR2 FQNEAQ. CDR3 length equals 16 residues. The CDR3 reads CASSLNGWRFQETQYF. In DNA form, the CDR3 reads TGTGCCAGCAGCTTAAATGGTTGGCGGTTCCAAGAGACCCAGTACTTC.

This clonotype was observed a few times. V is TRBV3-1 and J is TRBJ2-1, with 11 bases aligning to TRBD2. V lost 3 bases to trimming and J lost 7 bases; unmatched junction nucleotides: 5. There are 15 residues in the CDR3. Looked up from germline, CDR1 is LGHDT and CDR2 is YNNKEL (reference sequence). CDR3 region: CASSQTSGKGNEQFF. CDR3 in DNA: TGTGCCAGCAGCCAGACTAGCGGGAAAGGGAATGAGCAGTTCTTC.

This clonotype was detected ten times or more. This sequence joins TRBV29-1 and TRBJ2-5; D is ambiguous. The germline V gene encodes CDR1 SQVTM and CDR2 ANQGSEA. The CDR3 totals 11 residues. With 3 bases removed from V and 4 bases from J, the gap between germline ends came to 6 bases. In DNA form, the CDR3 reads TGCAGCGTTGACAAGGGAGAGACCCAGTACTTC. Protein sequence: CSVDKGETQYF.

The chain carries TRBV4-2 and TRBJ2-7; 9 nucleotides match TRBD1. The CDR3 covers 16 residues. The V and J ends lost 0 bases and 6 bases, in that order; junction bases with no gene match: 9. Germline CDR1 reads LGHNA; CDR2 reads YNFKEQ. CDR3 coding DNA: TGTGCCAGCAGCCAAGAGGGGACAGGGTTCGGTTTCGAGCAGTACTTC. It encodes CASSQEGTGFGFEQYF.

CDR3 protein: CSARGQVEANYEQYF. In DNA form, the CDR3 reads TGCAGTGCTAGAGGACAGGTTGAAGCGAATTACGAGCAGTACTTC. This chain links TRBV20-1 with TRBJ2-7; perhaps TRBD1 as D (6 bases). CDR3 length: 15 residues. Per germline, CDR1 DFQATT and CDR2 SNEGSKA (reference sequence). V was shortened by 1 base and J by 4 bases, with 17 bases between the two germline ends.

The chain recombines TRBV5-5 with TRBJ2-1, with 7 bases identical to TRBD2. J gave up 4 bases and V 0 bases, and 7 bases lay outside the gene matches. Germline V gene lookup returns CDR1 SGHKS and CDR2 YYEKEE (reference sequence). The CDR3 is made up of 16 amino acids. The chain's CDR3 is CASSLAVLAVYNEQFF. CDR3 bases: TGTGCCAGCAGCTTGGCCGTGCTAGCGGTATACAATGAGCAGTTCTTC.

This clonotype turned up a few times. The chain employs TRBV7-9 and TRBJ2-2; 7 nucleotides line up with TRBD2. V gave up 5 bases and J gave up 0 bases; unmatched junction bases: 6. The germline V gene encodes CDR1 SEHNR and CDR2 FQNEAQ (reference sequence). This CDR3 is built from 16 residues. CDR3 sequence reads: CASSDPLAPNTGELFF. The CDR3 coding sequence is TGTGCCAGCAGCGACCCACTAGCGCCGAACACCGGGGAGCTGTTTTTT.

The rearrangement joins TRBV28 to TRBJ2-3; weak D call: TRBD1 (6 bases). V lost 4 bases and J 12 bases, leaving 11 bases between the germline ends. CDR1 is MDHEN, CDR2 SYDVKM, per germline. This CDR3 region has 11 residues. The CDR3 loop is CASSSQGHQYF. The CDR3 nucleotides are TGTGCCAGCAGTTCCCAGGGACACCAGTATTTT. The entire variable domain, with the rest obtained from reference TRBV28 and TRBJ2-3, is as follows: DVKVTQSSRYLVKRTGEKVFLECVQDMDHENMFWYRQDPGLGLRLIYFSYDVKMKEKGDIPEGYSVSREKKERFSLILESASTNQTSMYLCASSSQGHQYFGPGTRLTVL.

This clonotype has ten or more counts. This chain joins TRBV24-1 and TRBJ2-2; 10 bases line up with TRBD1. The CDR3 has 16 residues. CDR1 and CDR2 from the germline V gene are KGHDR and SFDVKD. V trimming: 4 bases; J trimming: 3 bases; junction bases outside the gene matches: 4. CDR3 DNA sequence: TGTGCCACCAGTGACCCCGGGACAGGGGACACCGGGGAGCTGTTTTTT. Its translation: CATSDPGTGDTGELFF.

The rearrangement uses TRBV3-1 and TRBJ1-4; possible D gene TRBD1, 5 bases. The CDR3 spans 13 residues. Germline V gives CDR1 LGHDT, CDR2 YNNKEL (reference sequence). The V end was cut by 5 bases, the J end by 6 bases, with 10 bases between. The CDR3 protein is CASSSGRDEKLFF. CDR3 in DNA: TGTGCCAGCAGCTCGGGACGGGATGAAAAACTGTTTTTT.

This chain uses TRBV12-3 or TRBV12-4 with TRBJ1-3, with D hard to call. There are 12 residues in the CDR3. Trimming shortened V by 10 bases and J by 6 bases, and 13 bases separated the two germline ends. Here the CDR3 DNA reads TGTGCCAACAGAAGAGGGTCAAACACCATATATTTT. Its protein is CANRRGSNTIYF.

CDR3 bases: TGCAGCGCCGCCCGGGGAAGGGCTAATGAGCAGTTCTTC. Encoded protein: CSAARGRANEQFF. The gene calls are TRBV29-1 and TRBJ2-1, with a possible D match to TRBD2 (5 bases). CDR1 is SQVTM and CDR2 is ANQGSEA in the germline V gene. This CDR3 contains 13 residues. The V end was cut by 7 bases, the J end by 7 bases, with 17 bases between.

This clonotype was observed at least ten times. CDR3 sequence: CSARDRVLSTDTQYF. DNA of the CDR3: TGCAGTGCTAGAGATCGTGTCCTAAGCACAGATACGCAGTATTTT. The gene calls are TRBV20-1 and TRBJ2-3; no clear D. V was shortened by 0 bases and J by 0 bases, with 10 bases between the two germline ends. Germline V CDR1 and CDR2: DFQATT, SNEGSKA (reference sequence). This CDR3 is 15 amino acids long.

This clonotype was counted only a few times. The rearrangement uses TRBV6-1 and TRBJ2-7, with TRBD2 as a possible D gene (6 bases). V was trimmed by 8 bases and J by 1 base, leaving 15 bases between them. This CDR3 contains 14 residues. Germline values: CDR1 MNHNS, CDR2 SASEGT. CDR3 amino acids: CASSRADYSYEQYF. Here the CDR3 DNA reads TGTGCCAGCTCAAGGGCGGACTATTCCTACGAGCAGTACTTC.